The clone carrying this TCR beta chain was observed a few times. V gave up 6 bases and J gave up 4 bases, with 17 bases separating them. CDR3 length equals 14 residues. Looked up from germline, CDR1 is DFQATT and CDR2 is SNEGSKA (reference sequence). The time point was: patch test 1, 2 weeks after DPC sensitization. The treatment denotes: therapeutic diphenylcyclopropenone sensitization with weekly scalp DPC. This sample was taken from a study of human T cells and chemical hapten exposure. TCRdb reanalysed the RACE reads using MiXCR and keeps one entry per CDR3 protein. Of more than 150,000 distinct CDR3 sequences in the sample, approximately 14% were seen once.

This sequence originates from a woman in her twenties or thirties with alopecia areata. Some clones in this sample may be carry-over from other donors' samples. This chain links TRBV20-1 with TRBJ2-3; D is unclear. The source material was whole blood, sampled in connection with sensitization to the hapten diphenylcyclopropenone (DPC). CDR3 region: CSARLWGLSDTQYF. The CDR3 DNA follows: TGCAGTGCCCGCCTCTGGGGTCTATCAGATACGCAGTATTTT.